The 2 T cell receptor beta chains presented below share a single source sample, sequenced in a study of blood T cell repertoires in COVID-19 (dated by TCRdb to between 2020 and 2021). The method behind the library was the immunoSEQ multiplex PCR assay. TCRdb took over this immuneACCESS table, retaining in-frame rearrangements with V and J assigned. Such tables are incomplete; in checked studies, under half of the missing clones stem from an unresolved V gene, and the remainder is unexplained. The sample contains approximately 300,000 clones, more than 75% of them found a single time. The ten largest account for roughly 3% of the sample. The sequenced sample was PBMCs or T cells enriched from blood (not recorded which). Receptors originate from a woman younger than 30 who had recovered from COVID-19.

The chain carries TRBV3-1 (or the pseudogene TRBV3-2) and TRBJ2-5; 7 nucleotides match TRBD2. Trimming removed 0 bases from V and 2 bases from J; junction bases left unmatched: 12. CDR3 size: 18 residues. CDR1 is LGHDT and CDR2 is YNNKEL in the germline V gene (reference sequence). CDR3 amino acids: CASSQEVLSRGGQETQYF. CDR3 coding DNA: TGTGCCAGCAGCCAAGAAGTACTTTCTCGCGGGGGTCAAGAGACCCAGTACTTC.

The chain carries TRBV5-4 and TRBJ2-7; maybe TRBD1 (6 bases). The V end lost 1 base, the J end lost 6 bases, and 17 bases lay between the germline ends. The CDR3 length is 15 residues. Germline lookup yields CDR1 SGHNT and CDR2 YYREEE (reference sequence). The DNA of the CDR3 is TGTGCCAGCAGCTTGCAGGAAAACCTAGGGGGCGAGCAGTACTTC. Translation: CASSLQENLGGEQYF. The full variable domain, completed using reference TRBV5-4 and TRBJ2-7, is ETGVTQSPTHLIKTRGQQVTLRCSSQSGHNTVSWYQQALGQGPQFIFQYYREEENGRGNFPPRFSGLQFPNYSSELNVNALELDDSALYLCASSLQENLGGEQYFGPGTRLTVT.